Described below is a single TCR beta chain sequence and its context. This clone turned up a few times. Its antigen is still unknown. Base qualities were left out, and no much larger clone turns up one base away. The germline V gene sets CDR1 to MRHNA and CDR2 to SNTAGT. Reading from cysteine to phenylalanine, the CDR3 counts 12 amino acids. Just the 36-base CDR3 DNA is kept, in frame starting at base 1. The V and J ends are trimmed by 7 bases and 7 bases, leaving 14 bases between them. The immunoSEQ platform was used to sequence TCR beta CDR3 regions at survey depth. The QIAamp DNA micro kit was used to extract genomic DNA from every cultured and uncultured CD8+ T cell population. Per the source publication's procedure: Samples with under 5,000 productive reads were excluded, and this exclusion removed about 7% of the 75 HIV peptide-stimulated cultures. A MANAFEST web app trimmed sequences to CDR3 and removed nonproductive sequences, CDR3s under 5 amino acids, and those not starting C or ending F/W. For a clonotype to count as antigen-specific, the clonotype had to expand relative to the no-peptide control in at least 2 of 3 replicates at FDR 0.01, and only within one epitope family. In addition, a specific clonotype needed a frequency at least fivefold higher than in wells stimulated with peptides from other epitope families. This is the immuneACCESS table as TCRdb keeps it, with only in-frame sequences that have V and J called. A part of the clones is gone; compared with another copy, unresolved V genes explain less than half, and the rest is unexplained. V and J calls plus clone size are reproduced from that table; the DNA served to infer D and trimming. Within this sample are 5,500 to 7,500 clones, with around 59% of them counted one time only. The ten largest clones capture 44% of the sample.

This sample was taken from a study of CD8 T cell repertoires and HIV-1 epitope variants (dated by TCRdb to 2020 to 2022). For the study in its entirety: In separate culture wells, T cells were stimulated with each of twenty-five peptides that represented autologous and known Gag and Nef epitope variants. An aliquot of 1M T cells was set aside as an uncultured baseline condition, separate from the roughly 84 T cell cultures. The epitopes tested covered three Gag epitope families plus Nef HW9 and YT9. A total of around 84 T cell cultures were run, with each culture condition done in triplicate except for one peptide, which was done in duplicate. The cultures were grown for about nine days in IMDM with gentamicin, and half of the media was changed on days 3 and 7 with IL-2, IL-7 and IL-15 added. A CMV, EBV and flu peptide pool, the Ebola AY9 epitope as negative control, and a no-peptide well were included as control conditions. T cells were enriched with the EasySep Human T Cell Enrichment Kit and co-cultured with equal numbers of autologous T cell-negative cells as antigen-presenting cells.

The EasySep Human CD8+ T Cell Enrichment Kit was used on day 10 to isolate CD8+ T cells from every culture. Results the study describes overall, beyond this receptor: The assay identified only TCR beta chains and indicated proliferation to antigen, not T cell function or cytokine profile. Of the nine antigen-specific TCR beta clonotypes identified, over five appeared cross-reactive for autologous or known escape epitope variants. Roughly 5 clonotypes recognized the Nef KF9 family and one clonotype recognized the HW9 family, while no responses to the TAALDMSHF plasma variant were seen.

The V and J segments used are TRBV6-4 and TRBJ2-7; the D gene cannot be resolved reliably. Sequenced input: cultured CD8+ T cells derived from PBMCs. The source of this sequence is a male donor with HIV. In nucleotides, the sequence is TGTGCCAGCACCCCTTACCCCTGGGAGCAGTACTTC. Translated, this gives CASTPYPWEQYF.